Included here is one T cell receptor beta chain sequence, with context. V was shortened by 2 bases and J by 7 bases, with 12 bases between the two germline ends. Germline V lookup: CDR1 GTSNPN, CDR2 SVGIG (reference sequence). This CDR3 spans 13 amino acids. TCRdb re-derived calls from the 5' RACE reads in MiXCR, one entry per CDR3 protein. The table lists a few hundred thousand distinct CDR3 sequences, less than 25% of them singletons. The record originates from a study of CD8 T cells in ankylosing spondylitis. The chain couples TRBV30 to TRBJ1-5; unclear D gene. Sample: blood, either unsorted or a sorted T cell fraction (not recorded which). This clonotype originated in a female donor with ankylosing spondylitis or in good health (not recorded which). The CDR3 DNA follows: TGTGCCTGGAGTTCCTCTCAAGGACAGCCCCAGCATTTT. It specifies CAWSSSQGQPQHF.